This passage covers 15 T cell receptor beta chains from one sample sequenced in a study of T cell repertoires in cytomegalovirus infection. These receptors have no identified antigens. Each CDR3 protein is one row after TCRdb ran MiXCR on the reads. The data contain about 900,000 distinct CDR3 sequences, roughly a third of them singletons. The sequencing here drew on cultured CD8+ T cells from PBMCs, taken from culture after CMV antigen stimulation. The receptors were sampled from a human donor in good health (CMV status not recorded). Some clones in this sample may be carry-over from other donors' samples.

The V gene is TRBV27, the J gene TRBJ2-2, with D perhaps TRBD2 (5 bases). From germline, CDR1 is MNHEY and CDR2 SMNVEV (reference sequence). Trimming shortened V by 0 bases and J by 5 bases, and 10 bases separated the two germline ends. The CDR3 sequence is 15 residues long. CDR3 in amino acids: CASSLSRARTGELFF. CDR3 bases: TGTGCCAGCAGTTTATCGAGGGCGCGGACCGGGGAGCTGTTTTTT.

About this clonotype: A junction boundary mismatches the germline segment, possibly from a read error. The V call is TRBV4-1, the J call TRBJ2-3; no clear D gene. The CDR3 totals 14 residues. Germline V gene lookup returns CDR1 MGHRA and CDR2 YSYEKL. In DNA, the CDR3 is TGCGCCAGCAGCCATTCCAGCAGCAAAGATACGCAGTATTTT. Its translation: CASSHSSSKDTQYF.

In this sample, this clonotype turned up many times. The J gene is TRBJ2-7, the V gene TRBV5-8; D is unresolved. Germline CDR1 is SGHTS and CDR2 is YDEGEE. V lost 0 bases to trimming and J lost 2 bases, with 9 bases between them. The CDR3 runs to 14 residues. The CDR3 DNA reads TGTGCCAGCAGCTTGGGACGGTCTCCCTACGAGCAGTACTTC. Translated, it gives CASSLGRSPYEQYF.

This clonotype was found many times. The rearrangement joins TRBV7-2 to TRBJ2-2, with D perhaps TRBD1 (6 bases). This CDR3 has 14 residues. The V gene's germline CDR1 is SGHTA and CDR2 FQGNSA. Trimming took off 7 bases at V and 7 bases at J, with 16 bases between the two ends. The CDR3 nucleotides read TGTGCCAGCACCTATACAGGGCCCGGCGGGGAGCTGTTTTTT. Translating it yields CASTYTGPGGELFF.

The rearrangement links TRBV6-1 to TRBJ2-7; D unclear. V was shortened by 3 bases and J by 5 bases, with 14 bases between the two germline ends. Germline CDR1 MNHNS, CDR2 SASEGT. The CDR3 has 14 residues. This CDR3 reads CASSEDLRPHEQYF. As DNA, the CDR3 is TGTGCCAGCAGTGAGGACCTTCGCCCCCACGAGCAGTACTTC.

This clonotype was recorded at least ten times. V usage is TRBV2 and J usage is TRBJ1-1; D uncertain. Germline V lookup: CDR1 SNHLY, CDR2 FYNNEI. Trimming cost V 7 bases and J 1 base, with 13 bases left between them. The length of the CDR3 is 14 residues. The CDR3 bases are TGTGCCAGCACCTTATACACCTCGAACACTGAAGCTTTCTTT. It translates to CASTLYTSNTEAFF.

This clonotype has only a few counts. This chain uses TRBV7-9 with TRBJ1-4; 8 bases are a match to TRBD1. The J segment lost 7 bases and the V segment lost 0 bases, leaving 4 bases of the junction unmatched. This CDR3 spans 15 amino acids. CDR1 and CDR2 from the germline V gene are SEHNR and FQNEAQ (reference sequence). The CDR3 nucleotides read TGTGCCAGCAGCTTAGCGACAGGGGTGGGTGAAAAACTGTTTTTT. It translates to CASSLATGVGEKLFF.

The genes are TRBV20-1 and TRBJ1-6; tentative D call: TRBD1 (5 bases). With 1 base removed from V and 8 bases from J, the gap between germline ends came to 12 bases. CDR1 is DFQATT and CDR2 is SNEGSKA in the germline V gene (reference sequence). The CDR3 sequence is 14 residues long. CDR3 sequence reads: CSARGSGPDSPLHF. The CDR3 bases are TGCAGTGCTAGAGGGTCGGGGCCCGATTCACCCCTCCACTTT.

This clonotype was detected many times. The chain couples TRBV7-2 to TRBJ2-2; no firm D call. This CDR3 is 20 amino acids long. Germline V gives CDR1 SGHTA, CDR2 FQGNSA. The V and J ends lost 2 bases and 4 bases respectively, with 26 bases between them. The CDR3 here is CASSLMALNRAPPGTGELFF. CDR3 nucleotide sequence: TGTGCCAGCAGCTTAATGGCCCTGAACAGAGCCCCTCCGGGCACCGGGGAGCTGTTTTTT.

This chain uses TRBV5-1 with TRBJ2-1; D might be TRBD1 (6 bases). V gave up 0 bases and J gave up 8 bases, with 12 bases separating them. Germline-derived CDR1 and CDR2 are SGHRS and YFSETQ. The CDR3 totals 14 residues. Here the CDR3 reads CASSLVRGWDEQFF. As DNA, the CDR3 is TGCGCCAGCAGCTTGGTAAGGGGGTGGGATGAGCAGTTCTTC.

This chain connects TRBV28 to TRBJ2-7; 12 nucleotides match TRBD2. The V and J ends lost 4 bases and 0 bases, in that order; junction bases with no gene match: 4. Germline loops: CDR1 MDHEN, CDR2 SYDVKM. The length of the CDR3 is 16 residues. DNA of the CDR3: TGTGCCAGCAGTTCCCGACTAGCGGGGGCCTCCTACGAGCAGTACGTC. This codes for CASSSRLAGASYEQYV.

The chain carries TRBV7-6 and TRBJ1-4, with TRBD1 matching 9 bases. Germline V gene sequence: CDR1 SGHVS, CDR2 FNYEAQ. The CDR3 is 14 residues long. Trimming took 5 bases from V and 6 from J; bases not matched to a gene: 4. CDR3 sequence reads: CASSGTGKDEKLFF. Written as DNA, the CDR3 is TGTGCCAGCAGCGGGACAGGGAAGGATGAAAAACTGTTTTTT.

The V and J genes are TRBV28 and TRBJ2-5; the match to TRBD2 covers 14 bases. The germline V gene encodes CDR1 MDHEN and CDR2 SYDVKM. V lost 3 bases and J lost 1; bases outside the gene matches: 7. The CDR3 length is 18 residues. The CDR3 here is CASSFQGLAGAFQETQYF. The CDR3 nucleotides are TGTGCCAGCAGTTTTCAGGGACTAGCGGGGGCCTTCCAAGAGACCCAGTACTTC.

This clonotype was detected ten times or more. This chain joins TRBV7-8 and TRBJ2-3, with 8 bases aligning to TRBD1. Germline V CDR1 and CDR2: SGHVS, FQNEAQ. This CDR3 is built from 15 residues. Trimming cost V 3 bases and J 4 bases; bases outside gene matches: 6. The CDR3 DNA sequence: TGTGCCAGCAGCTTCCTACTCAGGGGGCCAGATACGCAGTATTTT. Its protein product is CASSFLLRGPDTQYF.

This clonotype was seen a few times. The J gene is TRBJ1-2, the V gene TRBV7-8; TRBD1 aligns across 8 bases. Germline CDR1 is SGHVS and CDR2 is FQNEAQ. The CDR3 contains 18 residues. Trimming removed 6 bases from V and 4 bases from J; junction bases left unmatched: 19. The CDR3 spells CASSLGVVAAGGVYGYTF. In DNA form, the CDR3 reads TGTGCCAGCAGTCTAGGGGTGGTCGCGGCAGGGGGCGTCTATGGCTACACCTTC.